Following are 16 T cell receptor beta chains from one sample sequenced in a study of T cells in localized non-small cell lung cancer. The data were produced by immunoSEQ multiplex PCR, yet TCRdb's version contains in-frame clones alone and is incomplete. The sample yields approximately 9,000 clones, 90% to 95% seen once. The sample was peripheral blood, taken before any cancer treatment. Every receptor here comes from a woman between 40 and 69 years old with stage I squamous cell lung carcinoma.

The chain employs TRBV27 and TRBJ1-5; 11 bases align to TRBD1. The ends lost 6 bases at V and 7 bases at J; junction bases unmatched: 8. From germline, CDR1 is MNHEY and CDR2 SMNVEV (reference sequence). This CDR3 is 15 amino acids long. CDR3 sequence (DNA): TGTGCCAGCAGCCCAGGGGACAGGGGGTGGCAGCCCCAGCATTTT. Residues: CASSPGDRGWQPQHF.

V is TRBV25-1 and J is TRBJ1-2; D ambiguous. Germline CDR1 and CDR2: MGHDK and SYGVNS. This CDR3 spans 11 amino acids. Trimming took 3 bases from V and 7 from J, leaving 6 bases between them. The CDR3 reads CASSDGLGYTF. CDR3 nucleotides: TGTGCCAGCAGTGACGGACTTGGCTACACCTTC.

This clone was detected once. The chain recombines TRBV4-3 with TRBJ2-3; no definite D call. V was shortened by 0 bases and J by 6 bases, with 7 bases between the two germline ends. The length of the CDR3 is 13 residues. Looked up from germline, CDR1 is LGHNA and CDR2 is YSLEER. This chain's CDR3 is CASSQDTGDTQYF. DNA of the CDR3: TGCGCCAGCAGCCAAGATACCGGGGATACGCAGTATTTT.

The V and J genes are TRBV29-1 and TRBJ2-3; D is unclear. Trimming cost V 6 bases and J 0 bases, with 13 bases left between them. This CDR3 is built from 14 residues. Germline V lookup: CDR1 SQVTM, CDR2 ANQGSEA. The CDR3 nucleotides are TGCAGCGTCGCCTTTGCCACTAGCACAGATACGCAGTATTTT. Protein product: CSVAFATSTDTQYF.

The rearrangement links TRBV9 to TRBJ2-2, with D perhaps assigned TRBD1 or TRBD2 (6 bases each). The length of the CDR3 is 15 residues. The ends were cut back, 7 bases at V and 1 base at J, with 14 bases in the middle. Germline V gene data show CDR1 as SGDLS and CDR2 as YYNGEE. CDR3 amino acids: CASEGGQMNTGELFF. The CDR3 region has the DNA TGTGCCAGCGAGGGGGGCCAAATGAACACCGGGGAGCTGTTTTTT. The full variable domain, in which reference TRBV9 and TRBJ2-2 provide the parts outside the CDR3, is DSGVTQTPKHLITATGQRVTLRCSPRSGDLSVYWYQQSLDQGLQFLIQYYNGEERAKGNILERFSAQQFPDLHSELNLSSLELGDSALYFCASEGGQMNTGELFFGEGSRLTVL.

The chain carries TRBV5-6 and TRBJ2-1, with D perhaps matching TRBD1 or TRBD2 (6 bases each). CDR1 is SGHDT, CDR2 YYEEEE, per germline. The V end was cut by 5 bases, the J end by 2 bases, with 14 bases between. CDR3 length equals 15 residues. The CDR3 spells CASRGGQAPYNEQFF. The DNA for the CDR3 is TGTGCCAGCAGGGGGGGACAAGCCCCCTACAATGAGCAGTTCTTC.

This rearrangement joins TRBV7-3 to TRBJ1-2; 8 bases are shared with TRBD1. Germline V CDR1 and CDR2: SGHTA, FQGTGA. J lost 8 bases, V lost 5 bases, and 7 bases had no gene match. The CDR3 loop spans 13 amino acids. CDR3 nucleotides: TGTGCCAGCAGCCCCGGACAGGGTGAAGGCTACACCTTC. Protein sequence: CASSPGQGEGYTF.

This rearrangement joins TRBV2 to TRBJ2-5, with unresolved D. Trimming left V 7 bases short and J 6 bases short, with 9 bases between. CDR1 is SNHLY, CDR2 FYNNEI, per germline. The CDR3 totals 11 residues. CDR3 in amino acids: CASKNEKTQYF. The CDR3 DNA reads as TGTGCCAGCAAAAACGAAAAGACCCAGTACTTC. The whole variable domain, filled in from reference TRBV2 and TRBJ2-5, reads EPEVTQTPSHQVTQMGQEVILRCVPISNHLYFYWYRQILGQKVEFLVSFYNNEISEKSEIFDDQFSVERPDGSNFTLKIRSTKLEDSAMYFCASKNEKTQYFGPGTRLLVL.

The rearrangement uses TRBV14 and TRBJ1-2; TRBD1 matches at 9 bases. V gave up 4 bases and J gave up 8 bases; unmatched junction bases: 5. This CDR3 region has 13 residues. The germline V gene has CDR1 SGHDN and CDR2 FVKESK. CDR3 sequence (DNA): TGTGCCAGCAGCCTAACAGGGGGCTTGGGCTACACCTTC. It is translated as CASSLTGGLGYTF.

The chain has TRBV19 and TRBJ1-6; 8 positions agree with TRBD1. The germline CDR1 and CDR2 sequences are LNHDA and SQIVND (reference sequence). V lost 5 bases to trimming and J lost 7 bases; unmatched junction nucleotides: 7. The CDR3 loop spans 15 amino acids. The DNA of the CDR3 is TGTGCCAGTAGTGGGAGGACAGGGCGCAATTCACCCCTCCACTTT. Encoded protein: CASSGRTGRNSPLHF.

In its sample, this clone was seen once. This chain uses TRBV29-1 with TRBJ1-1; D is possibly TRBD1 (6 bases). Germline V gene lookup returns CDR1 SQVTM and CDR2 ANQGSEA. The CDR3 has 14 residues. V lost 2 bases and J lost 6, with 16 bases in between. DNA of the CDR3: TGCAGCGTTGAACAGAACAGGGCAGGGGCTGAAGCTTTCTTT. This translates into CSVEQNRAGAEAFF.

This chain uses TRBV6-6 with TRBJ1-2, with TRBD1 as a possible D gene (5 bases). Germline loops: CDR1 MNHNY, CDR2 SVGAGI (reference sequence). The CDR3 extends over 14 amino acids. The V and J ends lost 6 bases and 8 bases respectively, with 19 bases between them. The CDR3 nucleotides read TGTGCCAGCAGCTCTAAGACCGAAAGGGGCGGCTACACCTTC. Encoded protein: CASSSKTERGGYTF.

This rearrangement joins TRBV6-1 to TRBJ1-1; D is unclear. Looked up from germline, CDR1 is MNHNS and CDR2 is SASEGT. The CDR3 covers 15 residues. V was pared by 3 bases and J by 0 bases, with 11 bases between. CDR3 DNA: TGTGCCAGCAGTGAGTCTTCGTACGTGAACACTGAAGCTTTCTTT. The encoded protein is CASSESSYVNTEAFF.

This chain uses TRBV11-1 with TRBJ2-1; D is perhaps TRBD1 (5 bases). The CDR3 is made up of 16 amino acids. Between the trimmed V and J ends, which lost 4 bases and 5 bases, there was a span of 18 bases. In germline, CDR1 is SGHAT, CDR2 FQDESV (reference sequence). CDR3: CASSSARTPPDNEQFF. For the CDR3, the DNA is TGTGCCAGCAGCTCAGCCCGGACACCCCCCGACAATGAGCAGTTCTTC.

The rearrangement links TRBV6-1 to TRBJ2-1; TRBD1 matches at 10 bases. Losses at the gene ends were 2 bases for V and 9 bases for J; bases not matched to a gene: 13. CDR3 length: 17 amino acids. The V gene's germline CDR1 is MNHNS and CDR2 SASEGT. The CDR3 here is CASSENRLGQGYCEQFF. The CDR3 nucleotides are TGTGCCAGCAGTGAAAACAGGTTGGGACAGGGGTATTGTGAGCAGTTCTTC.

This rearrangement joins TRBV7-9 to TRBJ2-5, with D tentatively TRBD1 (6 bases). The CDR3 is 15 residues long. With 1 base removed from V and 1 base from J, the gap between germline ends came to 10 bases. Looked up from germline, CDR1 is SEHNR and CDR2 is FQNEAQ (reference sequence). CDR3 in amino acids: CASSLEQGLQETQYF. The DNA for the CDR3 is TGTGCCAGCAGCTTAGAACAGGGCCTCCAAGAGACCCAGTACTTC.